This T cell receptor (beta chain) was sequenced for a study of identical twins. Each CDR3 protein gets one entry after TCRdb re-called the 5' RACE reads with MiXCR. The table includes about 190,000 distinct CDR3 sequences, 15% to 20% detected once. The V gene's germline CDR1 is LGHNA and CDR2 YSLEER. The CDR3 sequence is 16 residues long. V lost 1 base, J lost 4 bases, and 16 bases lay in between. This sample also appeared in a second study, on T cells expressing NK-cell markers. That report notes: Eight donors were sequenced, seven testing HCMV-seropositive and one testing seronegative.

The chain has TRBV4-3 and TRBJ1-1, with D tentatively TRBD1 (5 bases). The receptor was isolated from a woman younger than 35 in good health. Specimen: CD8+ T cells sorted from blood. The CDR3 region has the DNA TGCGCCAGCAGCCAAGCGGAGGGGTACTACGGCACTGAAGCTTTCTTT. This codes for CASSQAEGYYGTEAFF.